This T cell receptor (beta chain) was obtained from a study of OX40 agonist ivuxolimab in advanced cancers. Looking at the study overall: Patients received ivuxolimab, an intravenous treatment, every 2 weeks at 0.01 to 10 mg/kg.

The data were produced by immunoSEQ multiplex PCR, yet TCRdb's version contains in-frame clones alone and is incomplete. The profile shows some 100,000 clones, roughly 89% of them singletons. This clone was seen only a few times. The receptor was isolated from an adult with an advanced solid tumor such as melanoma, head and neck, liver or kidney cancer. Sequences were derived from CD4+ or CD8+ T cells sorted from blood, sampled in a trial of the OX40 agonist ivuxolimab.

The CDR3 DNA is TGTGCCAGCAGTGCGGGCAGGGAGAATGAAAAACTGTTTTTT. The encoded protein is CASSAGRENEKLFF. The chain is built from TRBV6-4 and TRBJ1-4; TRBD1 might be the D (5 bases). Germline assignment: CDR1 MRHNA and CDR2 SNTAGT. This CDR3 is 14 amino acids long. The V end lost 4 bases, the J end lost 5 bases, and 11 bases lay between the germline ends.